A selection of T cell receptor beta chains follows, all from one sample in a study of cytomegalovirus exposure and HLA in healthy donors. TCRdb keeps only in-frame clones here, not all; method: immunoSEQ multiplex PCR. The repertoire holds 30,000 to 40,000 clones, with approximately 70% as singletons. The sequencing input was PBMCs. These receptors originate from a man under 40 in good health and CMV-seronegative. Both conserved end residues are part of each CDR3. The D gene is left open where the match is weak. Clone size, where shown, is once, few, many, or a class for clones that have expanded.

NA	TRBV5-5	TRBD2	TRBJ2-5	CASSLELAGGRETQYF	TGTGCCAGCAGCTTGGAGCTAGCGGGGGGGCGGGAGACCCAGTACTTC
NA	TRBV12-5	TRBD1	TRBJ2-5	CASGERQGVKTQYF	TGTGCTAGTGGAGAGAGACAGGGGGTAAAGACCCAGTACTTC
NA	TRBV6-5	NA	TRBJ1-1	CASTSRTANTEAFF	TGTGCCAGCACCTCCAGGACAGCGAACACTGAAGCTTTCTTT
NA	TRBV7-9	NA	TRBJ1-1	CASSAPGNTEAFF	TGTGCCAGCAGCGCCCCAGGGAACACTGAAGCTTTCTTT
NA	TRBV2	NA	TRBJ2-7	CASSAQYEQYF	TGTGCCAGCAGTGCCCAATACGAGCAGTACTTC
few	TRBV7-7	TRBD1	TRBJ2-1	CASSLARTGVHEQFF	TGTGCTAGCAGCTTAGCCCGGACAGGGGTACATGAGCAGTTCTTC
NA	TRBV7-2	NA	TRBJ1-4	CASSPIATNEKLFF	TGTGCCAGCAGCCCTATTGCAACTAATGAAAAACTGTTTTTT
NA	TRBV5-1	TRBD1	TRBJ1-1	CASSLQDLRGYGAFF	TGCGCCAGCAGCTTACAGGACCTCAGGGGGTATGGAGCTTTCTTT
few	TRBV4-3	NA	TRBJ1-2	CASSQDDRANYGYTF	TGCGCCAGCAGCCAAGATGACAGAGCTAACTATGGCTACACCTTC
NA	TRBV4-1	TRBD2	TRBJ2-1	CASRGISGGDYNEQFF	TGCGCCAGCAGGGGGATTAGCGGGGGGGACTACAATGAGCAGTTCTTC
few	TRBV7-9	NA	TRBJ2-1	CASSLSLDSYNEQFF	TGTGCCAGCAGCTTGTCACTAGACTCCTACAATGAGCAGTTCTTC
once	TRBV28	NA	TRBJ2-7	CASTSQGYEQYF	TGTGCCAGCACCTCACAGGGCTACGAGCAGTACTTC
NA	TRBV5-1	TRBD1	TRBJ1-1	CASSHGTGMNTEAFF	TGCGCCAGCAGCCACGGGACAGGGATGAACACTGAAGCTTTCTTT
NA	TRBV27	TRBD1	TRBJ2-4	CASSLTGVAKNIQYF	TGTGCCAGCAGTTTGACAGGGGTAGCCAAAAACATTCAGTACTTC
few	TRBV5-4	TRBD1	TRBJ2-7	CASSSGQGLYEQYF	TGTGCCAGCAGCTCAGGACAGGGTCTCTACGAGCAGTACTTC
NA	TRBV9	NA	TRBJ1-4	CASSTQGTNEKLFF	TGTGCCAGCAGCACACAGGGCACTAATGAAAAACTGTTTTTT
few	TRBV7-8	TRBD1	TRBJ1-3	CASSSTGGGNTIYF	TGTGCCAGCAGCTCCACAGGGGGTGGAAACACCATATATTTT
NA	TRBV29-1	NA	TRBJ1-5	CSVGSFGGTGGSNQPQHF	TGCAGCGTTGGGTCGTTTGGGGGTACGGGGGGTAGCAATCAGCCCCAGCATTTT
NA	TRBV7-2	NA	TRBJ2-3	CASSRWGGSRSTDTQYF	TGTGCCAGCAGTCGTTGGGGGGGCTCCCGAAGCACAGATACGCAGTATTTT
NA	TRBV28	TRBD1	TRBJ1-2	CASSRRQGLRYTF	TGTGCCAGCAGCCGACGACAGGGTCTTCGATACACCTTC
NA	TRBV5-6	NA	TRBJ1-1	CASSWSRGPEAFF	TGTGCCAGCAGCTGGAGCAGGGGCCCTGAAGCTTTCTTT
NA	TRBV10-1	TRBD1	TRBJ2-5	CASGQGVGETQYF	TGCGCCAGCGGTCAGGGGGTAGGAGAGACCCAGTACTTC
NA	TRBV10-1	NA	TRBJ2-3	CASSAPGLPGDTQYF	TGCGCCAGCAGTGCCCCAGGACTACCCGGAGATACGCAGTATTTT
NA	TRBV7-9	NA	TRBJ2-5	CASSEGGRGKTQYF	TGTGCCAGCAGCGAGGGGGGGAGAGGGAAGACCCAGTACTTC
NA	TRBV6-1	TRBD2	TRBJ2-1	CASRARTSNYNEQFF	TGTGCCAGCAGAGCGAGGACTAGTAACTACAATGAGCAGTTCTTC
NA	TRBV9	NA	TRBJ1-5	CASSVAGGNNQPQHF	TGTGCCAGCAGCGTAGCAGGAGGGAACAATCAGCCCCAGCATTTT
NA	TRBV5-6	NA	TRBJ2-4	CASSLVMGSAEYF	TGTGCCAGCAGCTTGGTGATGGGCTCAGCAGAGTACTTC
NA	TRBV28	TRBD1	TRBJ2-1	CASRTGTSSYNEQFF	TGTGCCAGCAGGACAGGGACAAGCTCCTACAATGAGCAGTTCTTC
NA	TRBV5-4	NA	TRBJ1-1	CASSSRQGVNTEAFF	TGTGCCAGCAGCTCGAGGCAAGGCGTGAACACTGAAGCTTTCTTT
few	TRBV6-5	NA	TRBJ1-6	CASRSRQNYNSPLHF	TGTGCCAGCAGATCCCGACAGAACTATAATTCACCCCTCCACTTT
NA	TRBV20-1	NA	TRBJ2-1	CSGRGHEQFF	TGCAGCGGCAGGGGTCATGAGCAGTTCTTC
NA	TRBV5-1	NA	TRBJ1-3	CASSLRIHDTIYF	TGCGCCAGCAGCCTTAGAATCCACGACACCATATATTTT
NA	TRBV28	NA	TRBJ2-1	CASSLRNSNNEQFF	TGTGCCAGCAGTTTGCGCAATTCCAACAATGAGCAGTTCTTC
once	TRBV21-1	NA	TRBJ2-7	CASSKGLYQTYEQYF	TGTGCCAGCAGCAAAGGTTTGTACCAGACCTACGAGCAGTACTTC
once	TRBV11-2	NA	TRBJ2-7	CASSYRDEQYF	TGTGCCAGCAGCTACCGCGACGAGCAGTACTTC
once	TRBV28	TRBD1	TRBJ2-2	CASSLLAEIDRVPTGELFF	TGTGCCAGCAGTTTACTTGCGGAGATCGACAGGGTCCCCACCGGGGAGCTGTTTTTT
few	TRBV14	NA	TRBJ1-1	CASSHFGNTEAFF	TGTGCCAGCAGCCATTTCGGGAACACTGAAGCTTTCTTT
NA	TRBV5-1	NA	TRBJ1-1	CASSTQGNTEAFF	TGCGCCAGCAGCACACAGGGGAACACTGAAGCTTTCTTT
NA	TRBV29-1	TRBD2	TRBJ2-7	CSVWEGGTYEQYF	TGCAGCGTTTGGGAGGGAGGGACCTACGAGCAGTACTTC
NA	TRBV7-9	NA	TRBJ2-7	CASSPDTQRLEQYF	TGTGCCAGCAGTCCGGACACACAACGGCTCGAGCAGTACTTC
few	TRBV6-5	NA	TRBJ1-2	CASSYGNQGSNGYTF	TGTGCCAGCAGTTACGGAAATCAGGGAAGTAATGGCTACACCTTC
NA	TRBV2	TRBD1	TRBJ1-5	CASSDRVVGQPQHF	TGTGCCAGCAGCGACAGGGTGGTGGGTCAGCCCCAGCATTTT
NA	TRBV25-1	NA	TRBJ2-5	CAIYTGETQYF	TGTGCCATCTACACAGGGGAGACCCAGTACTTC
few	TRBV29-1	TRBD2	TRBJ2-2	CSVVGSAGGNGELFF	TGCAGCGTTGTAGGGTCAGCGGGGGGAAACGGGGAGCTGTTTTTT
NA	TRBV9	NA	TRBJ1-6	CASSVAGGGSPLHF	TGTGCCAGCAGCGTAGCTGGGGGAGGATCACCCCTCCACTTT
NA	TRBV10-2	TRBD1	TRBJ1-5	CASSESAGGRWDQPQHF	TGCGCCAGCAGTGAGTCGGCAGGGGGCCGGTGGGATCAGCCCCAGCATTTT
NA	TRBV2	NA	TRBJ2-1	CASSTGVAGIENFF	TGTGCCAGCAGTACAGGGGTAGCGGGGATCGAGAACTTCTTC
few	TRBV27	NA	TRBJ2-7	CASSFLGSSYEQYF	TGTGCCAGCAGTTTTCTCGGGAGCTCCTACGAGCAGTACTTC
NA	TRBV27	NA	TRBJ2-1	CADTPRGRANEQFF	TGTGCCGACACCCCCAGGGGACGGGCCAATGAGCAGTTCTTC
once	TRBV7-8	TRBD1	TRBJ2-7	CASSLGFVQGDEQYF	TGTGCCAGCAGCTTAGGTTTTGTACAGGGGGACGAGCAGTACTTC
once	TRBV28	NA	TRBJ1-5	CASTRPARSNQPQHF	TGTGCCAGCACCAGGCCCGCCAGGTCCAATCAGCCCCAGCATTTT